This T cell receptor (beta chain) stems from a study of OX40 agonist ivuxolimab in advanced cancers. Study observations and caveats: The expanded peripheral T cells' antigen specificity was not determined. Both CD4+ and CD8+ T cell populations in blood had undergone clonal expansion by week 6 at 0.1 to 3.0 mg/kg. Fewer expanded clones were found on average in CD4+ than in CD8+ T cells. Clonal expansion in partial responders at 0.1-3.0 mg/kg ranked among the lowest.

Clones were read by immunoSEQ multiplex PCR, and TCRdb kept only the in-frame ones, dropping some. The sample carries some 45,000 clones, 65% to 85% recorded once. About this clone itself: No antigen is known for it.

The source material was CD4+ or CD8+ T cells sorted from blood, sampled in a trial of the OX40 agonist ivuxolimab. This sequence originates from an adult with an advanced solid tumor such as melanoma, head and neck, liver or kidney cancer.

CDR3 bases: TGTGCCAGTAGTCCGCGGGCCAGGGACGGTCAGCCCCAGCATTTT. Its translation is CASSPRARDGQPQHF. This sequence joins TRBV19 and TRBJ1-5; tentative D call: TRBD1 (5 bases). This CDR3 spans 15 amino acids. Looked up from germline, CDR1 is LNHDA and CDR2 is SQIVND (reference sequence). V was cut by 5 bases and J by 6 bases, with 17 bases left in between.